In this sample, the clone carrying this T cell receptor beta chain turned up a few times. Antigen unknown. The junction had 10 bases not matched to a gene; V was cut back by 4 bases and J by 4 bases. CDR1 and CDR2 (germline): MGHRA, YSYEKL. This CDR3 comprises 15 residues. The record originates from a study of cytomegalovirus exposure and HLA in healthy donors. These donors counted as nominally healthy when sampled, but unrecorded immune exposures were likely. PCR employed 60 Vbeta and 13 Jbeta primers. The data were produced by immunoSEQ multiplex PCR, yet TCRdb's version contains in-frame clones alone and is incomplete. This sample has roughly 140,000 clones; around 80% occur once, and the top ten carry 2.2%. Broader study findings: Most TCR sequences proved rare, with some public TCRs found in many donors. In a later analysis, CMV-associated beta chains were mostly HLA-associated, it appeared.

The J gene is TRBJ2-7, the V gene TRBV4-1; 7 bases fit TRBD1. This clonotype originated in a man younger than 40 in good health and CMV-seronegative. Material: PBMCs. This CDR3 is CASSLLEGGAYEQYF. CDR3 DNA: TGCGCCAGCAGCCTGCTCGAAGGGGGCGCGTACGAGCAGTACTTC.